The TCR beta chain described here comes from a study of shared clonotypes between healthy human individuals. TCRdb's copy holds only in-frame clones and misses some; the assay was immunoSEQ multiplex PCR. The sample has about 2.4 million clones, approximately 93% seen once. There were no recent acute infections or vaccinations among the donors, who were healthy HIV-negative adults. In the case of this clone: The antigen is not known.

Notes on the study in general: Across subsets, estimated richness was generally greater for naive than for memory populations. Clonotypes shared by all four sorted-subset donors had higher generation probabilities than non-shared clonotypes.

The source material was naive CD4+ T cells from PBMCs. The subset is: CD45RA+ positively selected. The clonotype was recovered from a man aged 18 to 35 in good health. Some clones in this sample may be carry-over from other donors' samples.

The CDR3 DNA reads TGTGCCAGCACCGCCCAGGGACTAGCGGTAGAGACCCAGTACTTC. It specifies CASTAQGLAVETQYF. The chain combines TRBV9 with TRBJ2-5, with 11 bases identical to TRBD2. V lost 6 bases to trimming and J lost 4 bases; unmatched junction nucleotides: 8. There are 15 residues in the CDR3. Per the germline V gene, CDR1 is SGDLS and CDR2 is YYNGEE. The full variable domain, in which reference TRBV9 and TRBJ2-5 provide the parts outside the CDR3, is DSGVTQTPKHLITATGQRVTLRCSPRSGDLSVYWYQQSLDQGLQFLIQYYNGEERAKGNILERFSAQQFPDLHSELNLSSLELGDSALYFCASTAQGLAVETQYFGPGTRLLVL.